The sequence of this T cell receptor beta chain was determined in a study of blood T cell repertoires in COVID-19. The data were produced by immunoSEQ multiplex PCR, yet TCRdb's version contains in-frame clones alone and is incomplete. The data show just over 300,000 clones, just over 85% seen once. The germline CDR1 and CDR2 sequences are SGHNT and YENEEA. The length of the CDR3 is 12 residues. V lost 2 bases and J lost 10, with 9 bases in between. This sequence joins TRBV11-3 and TRBJ2-4; D is possibly TRBD1 (6 bases). The sequencing sample was made of PBMCs or T cells enriched from blood (not recorded which). This sequence originates from a man aged 25 to 40 who had recovered from COVID-19. CDR3 in amino acids: CASSLSGQIQYF. The CDR3, as DNA: TGTGCCAGCAGCTTAAGTGGACAGATTCAGTACTTC.